These T cell receptor beta chains were read from a single sample in a study of PD-1 blockade in classical Hodgkin lymphoma. TCRdb's copy holds only in-frame clones and misses some; the assay was immunoSEQ multiplex PCR. In the table there are about 76,000 clones, roughly 90% of which are singletons. Sample: peripheral blood mononuclear cells (PBMCs), taken at baseline. These receptors were collected from a human donor with classical Hodgkin lymphoma. The conserved cysteine and the conserved F or W are not part of the CDR3 here.

j_call v_call cdr3_aa
TRBJ1-4 TRBV13 ASSFSPNEKLF
TRBJ1-2 TRBV7-9 ASSRAGVSLDGYT
TRBJ1-1 TRBV4-3 ASSQAADRTNEAF
TRBJ2-7 TRBV5-4 ASSRTGQGTYEQY
TRBJ2-1 TRBV7-9 ASSHTLAGESSYNEQF
TRBJ2-7 TRBV4-3 ASSQARDSYEQY
TRBJ1-2 TRBV11-2 ASSLEGGGSRTYGYT
TRBJ1-5 TRBV30 AWSQGHNQPQH
TRBJ1-1 TRBV11-2 ASSPHQNTGNTEAF
TRBJ2-7 TRBV11-2 ASSPLGGRAYEQY
TRBJ1-4 TRBV4-1 ASSQGPALGGANEKLF
TRBJ1-2 TRBV12-2 ASPPADRTYGYT
TRBJ2-3 TRBV5-4 ASSERDRRTDTQY
TRBJ2-5 TRBV6-1 ASTNGLQETQY
TRBJ2-4 TRBV11-2 ASSLVPSGYKNIQY
TRBJ2-4 TRBV7-2 ASSTKTSGRAWAKNIQY